This T cell receptor (beta chain) was found in a study of blood T cell repertoires in COVID-19. Background on the study: There were acute and convalescent COVID-19 samples, and they came from the United States, Italy and Spain. PBMCs, B-cell-depleted T cells, or T cells provided the cDNA or gDNA that made up the material.

Per the authors' pipeline: Amplification of reference gene primers provided the estimated nucleated cell counts. Method: immunoSEQ multiplex PCR; TCRdb's copy keeps in-frame clones and lacks some. That table is the source of V, J and clone size, and D and trimming were worked out from the DNA. Here the sample spans around 700,000 clones, 85% to 90% being singletons. The germline V gene encodes CDR1 SGHTS and CDR2 YDEGEE. Trimming shortened V by 6 bases and J by 0 bases, and 10 bases separated the two germline ends. The CDR3 totals 13 residues. What was sequenced was peripheral blood. The chain links TRBV5-8 to TRBJ2-7; no definite D call. This TCR came from a woman under 30 with acute or convalescent COVID-19. The CDR3 bases are TGTGCCAGCACCCAACAGAGCTCCTACGAGCAGTACTTC. Protein: CASTQQSSYEQYF. Full variable domain (rest looked up from reference TRBV5-8 and TRBJ2-7): EAGVTQSPTHLIKTRGQQATLRCSPISGHTSVYWYQQALGLGLQFLLWYDEGEERNRGNFPPRFSGRQFPNYSSELNVNALELEDSALYLCASTQQSSYEQYFGPGTRLTVT.